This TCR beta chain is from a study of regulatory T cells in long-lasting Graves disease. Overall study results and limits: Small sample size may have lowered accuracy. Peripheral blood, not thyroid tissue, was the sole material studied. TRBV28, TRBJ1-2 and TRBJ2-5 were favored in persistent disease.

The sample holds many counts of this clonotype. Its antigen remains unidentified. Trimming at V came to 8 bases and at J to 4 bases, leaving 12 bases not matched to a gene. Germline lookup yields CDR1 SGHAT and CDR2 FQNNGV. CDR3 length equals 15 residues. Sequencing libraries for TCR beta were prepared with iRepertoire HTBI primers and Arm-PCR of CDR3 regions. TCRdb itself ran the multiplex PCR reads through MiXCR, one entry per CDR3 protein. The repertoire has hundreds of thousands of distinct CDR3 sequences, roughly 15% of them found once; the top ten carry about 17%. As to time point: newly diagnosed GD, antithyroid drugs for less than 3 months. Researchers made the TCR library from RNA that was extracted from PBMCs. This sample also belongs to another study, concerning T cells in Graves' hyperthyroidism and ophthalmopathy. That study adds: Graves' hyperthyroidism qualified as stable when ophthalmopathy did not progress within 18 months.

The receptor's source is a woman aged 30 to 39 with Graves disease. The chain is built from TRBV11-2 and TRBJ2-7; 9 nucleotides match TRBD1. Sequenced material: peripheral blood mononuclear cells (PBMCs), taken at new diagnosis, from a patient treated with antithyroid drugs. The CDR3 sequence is CASRQTGGGIYEQYF. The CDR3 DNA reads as TGTGCCAGCCGTCAAACAGGGGGCGGCATATACGAGCAGTACTTC.